This T cell receptor beta chain was identified during a study of blood T cell repertoires in COVID-19. About the study: Acute and convalescent COVID-19 specimens originated in the United States, Italy and Spain.

Germline lookup yields CDR1 DFQATT and CDR2 SNEGSKA (reference sequence). The CDR3 extends over 14 amino acids. With V trimmed by 3 bases and J by 6 bases, 8 bases remained unmatched. In the source study's methods: Cell counts per sample came from amplifying reference gene primers. Assay: immunoSEQ multiplex PCR; the TCRdb copy retains only in-frame clones and omits some. From that table come the V and J calls and clone size; the DNA was used to work out D and trimming. The sample consists of 65,000 to 90,000 clones, roughly 90% of them appearing once. This clone was seen just once. The TCR sequence derives from a woman aged 45-60 years with active or convalescent COVID-19. The specimen sequenced was peripheral blood. The rearrangement joins TRBV20-1 to TRBJ2-1, with 7 positions matching TRBD2. CDR3 amino acids: CSASIQRGSNEQFF. Here the CDR3 DNA reads TGCAGTGCTAGTATCCAGCGGGGCAGCAATGAGCAGTTCTTC.